This T cell receptor beta chain derives from a study of blood T cell repertoires in COVID-19. For the study at large: The cDNA or gDNA used as material had been derived from T cells, B-cell-depleted T cells, or PBMCs.

V shed 4 bases and J 4 bases; nucleotides not matched to a gene: 6. Germline assignment: CDR1 MDHEN and CDR2 SYDVKM. The CDR3 spans 14 residues. The data were produced by immunoSEQ multiplex PCR, yet TCRdb's version contains in-frame clones alone and is incomplete. This sample has approximately 210,000 clones, with around four fifths found just once. The chain joins TRBV28 to TRBJ1-2, with 7 bases lining up with TRBD1. Sequencing was performed on peripheral blood. The clonotype comes from a man under 40 with active or convalescent COVID-19. The CDR3 DNA is TGTGCCAGCAGTTCCCTAGACAGGGTCTATGGCTACACCTTC. Residues: CASSSLDRVYGYTF.